These T cell receptor beta chains were read from a single sample in a study of blood T cells in healthy people across ages. Each CDR3 protein is one row after TCRdb ran MiXCR on the 5' RACE reads. This table has roughly 930,000 distinct CDR3 sequences, around 46% appearing once. Sequenced sample: blood. The receptors stem from a man aged 25 to 40 in good health. Both conserved end residues are part of each CDR3. Each record gives: J gene, clone size, D gene, V gene, CDR3 DNA, CDR3 protein. D genes are given only for firm matches. Rows give clone size only sometimes, using once, few, many, or a class for an expanded clone.

>TRBJ1-5|.|.|TRBV2
TGTGCCAGCAGTGAATGGGGGGGGACTCAGCCCCAGCATTTT
CASSEWGGTQPQHF
>TRBJ2-7|.|.|TRBV20-1
TGCAGTGCTAGAGACACTCTGGGACATTCCTACGAGCAGTACTTC
CSARDTLGHSYEQYF
>TRBJ2-3|.|TRBD2|TRBV7-9
TGTGCCAGCAGCTTAGTCGGCGGGGGGGCAGCAGATACGCAGTATTTT
CASSLVGGGAADTQYF
>TRBJ1-1|.|.|TRBV5-1
TGCGCCAGCAGCTTGGGGGCAGGAGGGGTAACTGAAGCTTTCTTT
CASSLGAGGVTEAFF
>TRBJ1-2|.|.|TRBV12-3/TRBV12-4
TGTGCCAGCAGTTTAGAGGGGCGAACCGGCTACACCTTC
CASSLEGRTGYTF
>TRBJ2-5|few|TRBD1|TRBV29-1
TGCAGCGTTGAAGATGAGGACAGGGGAGGGGAGACCCAGTACTTC
CSVEDEDRGGETQYF
>TRBJ1-4|.|.|TRBV25-1
TGTGCCAGCAGGGAATACGGGAACGGTGAAAAACTGTTTTTT
CASREYGNGEKLFF
>TRBJ2-3|.|.|TRBV10-3
TGTGCCATCAGTGATCCCGGGACCCGCACAGATACGCAGTATTTT
CAISDPGTRTDTQYF
>TRBJ2-1|.|TRBD2|TRBV5-1
TGCACCAGCAGCACTCCTGAACTAGCGGGGGTTATCTACAATGAGCAGTTCTTC
CTSSTPELAGVIYNEQFF
>TRBJ2-1|.|.|TRBV11-2
TGTGCCAGCAGCTTAATGCGGGGGCCCTACAATGAGCAGTTCTTC
CASSLMRGPYNEQFF
>TRBJ2-7|.|.|TRBV9
TGTGCCAGCAGCGTAGGGGGGTTAATCTACGAGCAGTACTTC
CASSVGGLIYEQYF
>TRBJ2-7|.|TRBD2|TRBV12-3/TRBV12-4
TGTGCCAGCAGTTTTTCTAGCGGGGGGGCCGGTTCAATGTACGAGCAGTACTTC
CASSFSSGGAGSMYEQYF
>TRBJ1-2|few|.|TRBV4-3
TGCGCCAGCAGCCAAGAACTATTTCTGTCGGGGACGGGGGGCTACACCTTC
CASSQELFLSGTGGYTF
>TRBJ2-5|once|TRBD2|TRBV28
TGTGCCAGCAGTTCCCCGAGTAGCGGGGTTGGGGAGACCCAGTACTTC
CASSSPSSGVGETQYF
>TRBJ2-1|few|.|TRBV5-1
TGCGCCAGCAGCAGTGGCTCGGGGACACCCACCTACAATGAGCAGTTCTTC
CASSSGSGTPTYNEQFF
>TRBJ1-1|few|.|TRBV4-1
TGCGCCAGCAGCCAAGAAGACGGCGGGGAGACTGAAGCTTTCTTT
CASSQEDGGETEAFF
>TRBJ2-7|once|TRBD2|TRBV12-3/TRBV12-4
TGTGCCAGCAGGCCAACCGGGACTAGCGACGGCGAGCAGTACTTC
CASRPTGTSDGEQYF
>TRBJ2-3|.|.|TRBV7-2
TGTGCCAGCAGATATTACCCCCCTGTGACAGGGAGGGTGACAGATACGCAGTATTTT
CASRYYPPVTGRVTDTQYF
>TRBJ2-6|.|.|TRBV3-1
.
CASSQVGSGANVSTF